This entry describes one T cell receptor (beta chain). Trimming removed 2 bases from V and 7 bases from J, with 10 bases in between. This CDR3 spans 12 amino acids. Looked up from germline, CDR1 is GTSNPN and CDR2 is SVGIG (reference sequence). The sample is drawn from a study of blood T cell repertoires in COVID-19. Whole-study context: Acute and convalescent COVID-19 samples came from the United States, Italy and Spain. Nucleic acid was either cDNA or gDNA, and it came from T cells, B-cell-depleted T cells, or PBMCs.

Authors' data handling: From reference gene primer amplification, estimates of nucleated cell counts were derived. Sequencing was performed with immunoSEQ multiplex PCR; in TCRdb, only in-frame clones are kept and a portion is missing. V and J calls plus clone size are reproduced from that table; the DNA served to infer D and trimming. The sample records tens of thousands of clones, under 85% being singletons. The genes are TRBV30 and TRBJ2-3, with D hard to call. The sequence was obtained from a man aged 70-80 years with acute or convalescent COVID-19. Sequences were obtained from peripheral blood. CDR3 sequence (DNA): TGTGCCTGGAGTACCCTGCGAAATACGCAGTATTTT. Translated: CAWSTLRNTQYF.